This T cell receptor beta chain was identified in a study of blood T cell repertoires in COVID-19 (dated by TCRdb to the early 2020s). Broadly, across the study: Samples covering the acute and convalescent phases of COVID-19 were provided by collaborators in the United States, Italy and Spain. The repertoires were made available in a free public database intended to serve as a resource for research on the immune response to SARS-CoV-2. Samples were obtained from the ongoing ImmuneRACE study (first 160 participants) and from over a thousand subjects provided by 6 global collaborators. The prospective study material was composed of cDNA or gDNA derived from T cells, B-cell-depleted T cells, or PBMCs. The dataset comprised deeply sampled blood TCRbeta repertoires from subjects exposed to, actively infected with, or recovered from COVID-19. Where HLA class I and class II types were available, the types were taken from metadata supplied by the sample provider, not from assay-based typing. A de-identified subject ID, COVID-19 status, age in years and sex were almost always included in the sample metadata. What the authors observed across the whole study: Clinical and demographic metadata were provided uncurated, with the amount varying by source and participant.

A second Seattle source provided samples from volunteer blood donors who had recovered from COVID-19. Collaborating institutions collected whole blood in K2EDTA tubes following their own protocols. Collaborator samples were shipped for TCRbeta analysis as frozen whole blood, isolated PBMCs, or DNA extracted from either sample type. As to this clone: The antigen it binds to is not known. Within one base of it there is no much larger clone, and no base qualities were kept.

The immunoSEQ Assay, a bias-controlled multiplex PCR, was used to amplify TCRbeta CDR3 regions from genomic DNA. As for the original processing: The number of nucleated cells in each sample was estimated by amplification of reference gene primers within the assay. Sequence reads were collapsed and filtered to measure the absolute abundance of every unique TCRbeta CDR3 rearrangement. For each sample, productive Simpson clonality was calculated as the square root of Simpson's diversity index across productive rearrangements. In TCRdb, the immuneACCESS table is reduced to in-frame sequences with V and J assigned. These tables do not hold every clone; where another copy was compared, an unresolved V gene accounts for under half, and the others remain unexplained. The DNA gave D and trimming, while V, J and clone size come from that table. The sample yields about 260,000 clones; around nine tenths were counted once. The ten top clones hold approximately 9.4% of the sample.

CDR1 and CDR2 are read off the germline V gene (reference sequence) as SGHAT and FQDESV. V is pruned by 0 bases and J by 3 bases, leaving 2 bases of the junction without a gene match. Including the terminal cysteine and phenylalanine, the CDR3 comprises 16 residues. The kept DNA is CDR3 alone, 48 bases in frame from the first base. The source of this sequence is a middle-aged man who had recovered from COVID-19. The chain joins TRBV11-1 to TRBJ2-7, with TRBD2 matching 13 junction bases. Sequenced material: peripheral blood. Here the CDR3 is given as CASSLAGLAGVYEQYF. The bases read TGTGCCAGCAGCTTAGCAGGACTAGCGGGGGTCTACGAGCAGTACTTC.